The next 14 T cell receptor beta chains were all read from a single sample in a study of CD8 T cells in ankylosing spondylitis. TCRdb reprocessed the 5' RACE reads via MiXCR and lists one record per CDR3 protein. The sample gives around 180,000 distinct CDR3 sequences, about 20% of which show up once; roughly 4% is in the top ten. The sample consisted of blood, either unsorted or a sorted T cell fraction (not recorded which). These receptors all come from a male donor between 5 and 29 years old with ankylosing spondylitis or in good health (not recorded which).

J is TRBJ2-1 and V is TRBV28; 8 positions agree with TRBD1. CDR1 and CDR2 (germline): MDHEN, SYDVKM. Unmatched junction bases numbered 11, after V lost 6 bases and J lost 4 bases. The CDR3 is 16 amino acids. The CDR3 coding sequence is TGTGCCAGCAGGAGACAGGGGCCGAGTGTTTACAATGAGCAGTTCTTC. Amino acids: CASRRQGPSVYNEQFF.

This rearrangement joins TRBV11-3 to TRBJ2-3, with a possible D match to TRBD1 (5 bases). This CDR3 has 15 amino acids. V lost 5 bases to trimming and J lost 0 bases, with 12 bases between them. CDR1 and CDR2 from the germline V gene are SGHNT and YENEEA. This chain's CDR3 is CASSPGAGSTDTQYF. CDR3 in DNA: TGTGCCAGCAGCCCTGGGGCAGGAAGCACAGATACGCAGTATTTT.

This clonotype was observed at least ten times. The V call is TRBV5-1, the J call TRBJ1-2, with 12 nucleotides matching TRBD1. Germline CDR1 and CDR2: SGHRS and YFSETQ. V was clipped by 4 bases and J by 4 bases; unmatched bases: 2. The CDR3 is made up of 14 amino acids. The CDR3 nucleotides read TGCGCCAGCAGCCCGGGACAGGGGGCCTATGGCTACACCTTC. This translates into CASSPGQGAYGYTF.

V usage is TRBV21-1 and J usage is TRBJ2-5; the listed D gene, TRBD1, was not tested against the DNA. TRBV21-1 is annotated as a pseudogene. The length of the CDR3 is 16 residues. The CDR3 is CASSNPIDRVGETQYF. The CDR3, as DNA: TGTGCCAGCAGCAACCCTATCGACAGAGTGGGAGAGACCCAGTACTTC.

This clonotype was seen ten or more times. This rearrangement joins TRBV7-2 to TRBJ2-5, with 12 bases that match TRBD1. The ends lost 5 bases at V and 5 bases at J; junction bases unmatched: 6. The CDR3 loop spans 15 amino acids. The germline V gene encodes CDR1 SGHTA and CDR2 FQGNSA. CDR3 amino acids: CASSQGQGARETQYF. The CDR3 nucleotides are TGTGCCAGCAGCCAGGGACAGGGGGCCAGGGAGACCCAGTACTTC.

The sample holds many counts of this clonotype. The rearrangement links TRBV12-3 or TRBV12-4 to TRBJ2-3; 11 nucleotides align to TRBD2. J was trimmed by 8 bases and V by 3 bases; bases with no gene match: 4. This CDR3 has 14 amino acids. CDR3 nucleotides: TGTGCCAGCAGTTTTCTAGCGGGAGGAGGTACGCAGTATTTT. It codes for CASSFLAGGGTQYF.

This clonotype was detected many times. The rearrangement links TRBV9 to TRBJ2-1, with 7 bases matching TRBD2. The CDR3 contains 14 residues. Germline values: CDR1 SGDLS, CDR2 YYNGEE. J gave up 8 bases and V 0 bases, and 5 bases lay outside the gene matches. Written as DNA, the CDR3 is TGTGCCAGCAGCGTAGGGGCGGGAGTCTATGAGCAGTTCTTC. It yields the protein CASSVGAGVYEQFF.

This clonotype was observed at least ten times. The chain joins TRBV20-1 to TRBJ2-5; D is perhaps TRBD1 (5 bases). The CDR3 runs 13 residues. CDR1 DFQATT and CDR2 SNEGSKA come from the germline V gene (reference sequence). The V end was cut by 3 bases, the J end by 2 bases, with 10 bases between. CDR3 in DNA: TGCAGTGCTAGGCCGACAGTACAAGAGACCCAGTACTTC. This codes for CSARPTVQETQYF.

This clonotype has at least ten counts. This rearrangement joins TRBV19 to TRBJ2-1; 7 bases map to TRBD1. CDR3 length: 16 residues. Trimming at V came to 5 bases and at J to 5 bases, leaving 12 bases not matched to a gene. Germline CDR1 LNHDA, CDR2 SQIVND (reference sequence). CDR3 DNA sequence: TGTGCCAGTAGTCCTCCTCCCCCAGGGGGTAACAATGAGCAGTTCTTC. It specifies CASSPPPPGGNNEQFF.

The J gene is TRBJ2-1, the V gene TRBV6-5; 9 bases align to TRBD2. Germline assignment: CDR1 MNHEY and CDR2 SVGAGI. J gave up 1 base and V 2 bases, and 3 bases lay outside the gene matches. The CDR3 totals 16 residues. The CDR3 bases are TGTGCCAGCAGTTACGGGGCGGGAGGGTCCTACAATGAGCAGTTCTTC. Amino acid sequence: CASSYGAGGSYNEQFF.

In its sample, this clonotype was seen many times. The rearrangement uses TRBV12-3 or TRBV12-4 and TRBJ2-7; 7 nucleotides match TRBD1. Trimming removed 6 bases from V and 2 bases from J; junction bases left unmatched: 7. This CDR3 spans 14 amino acids. CDR3 residues: CASSPRTGAYEQYF. The CDR3 DNA sequence: TGTGCCAGCAGCCCAAGGACAGGAGCCTACGAGCAGTACTTC.

In this sample, this clonotype turned up many times. This chain connects TRBV4-2 to TRBJ2-7; 9 nucleotides align to TRBD1. The germline V gene encodes CDR1 LGHNA and CDR2 YNFKEQ. This CDR3 comprises 15 residues. The J segment lost 6 bases and the V segment lost 1 base, leaving 7 bases of the junction unmatched. The DNA of the CDR3 is TGTGCCAGCAGCCAAGGATGGGGACAGGGTGGCGAGCAGTACTTC. Its protein is CASSQGWGQGGEQYF.

This clonotype has just one count. The V gene is TRBV4-1, the J gene TRBJ2-1; no reliable D call. Trimming left V 0 bases short and J 4 bases short, with 13 bases between. The CDR3 covers 16 residues. In germline, CDR1 is MGHRA, CDR2 YSYEKL. The CDR3 reads CASSQDLDGPYNEQFF. The CDR3 coding sequence is TGCGCCAGCAGCCAAGATCTTGACGGTCCTTACAATGAGCAGTTCTTC.

The rearrangement uses TRBV4-3 and TRBJ2-1, with TRBD2 matching over 9 bases. The CDR3 extends over 17 amino acids. The ends lost 0 bases at V and 7 bases at J; junction bases unmatched: 10. The germline CDR1 and CDR2 sequences are LGHNA and YSLEER. The CDR3 coding sequence is TGCGCCAGCAGCCAAGATGGGGCCAGCGGGAGGTTAAATGAGCAGTTCTTC. Translating gives CASSQDGASGRLNEQFF.